What follows describes a single TCR beta chain. J lost 1 base, V lost 5 bases, and 3 bases had no gene match. Germline V gives CDR1 SEHNR, CDR2 FQNEAQ (reference sequence). The CDR3 runs 15 residues. These data come from a study of blood T cell repertoires in COVID-19. Assignment of participants to cohorts was predicated upon participant-reported clinical history. Some clones are missing from TCRdb's copy, which holds only in-frame ones; the method was immunoSEQ multiplex PCR. In the table there are about 330,000 clones, about 90% of which are singletons. The chain has TRBV7-9 and TRBJ2-1; the match to TRBD1 covers 9 bases. This receptor was obtained from a woman aged 25 to 45 who had recovered from COVID-19. Sequencing was done on a sample of PBMCs or T cells enriched from blood (not recorded which). The CDR3, as DNA: TGTGCCAGCAGCGCTGGACAGGGGTCCTACAATGAGCAGTTCTTC. This sequence encodes CASSAGQGSYNEQFF.